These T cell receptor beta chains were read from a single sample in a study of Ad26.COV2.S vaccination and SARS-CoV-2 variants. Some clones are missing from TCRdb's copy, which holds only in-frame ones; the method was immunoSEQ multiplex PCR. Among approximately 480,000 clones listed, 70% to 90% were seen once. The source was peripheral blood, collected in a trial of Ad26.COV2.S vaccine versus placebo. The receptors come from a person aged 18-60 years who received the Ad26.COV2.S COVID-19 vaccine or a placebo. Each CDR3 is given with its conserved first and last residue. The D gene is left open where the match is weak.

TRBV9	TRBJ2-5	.	CASSVGIKETQYF
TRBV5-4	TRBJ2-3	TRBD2	CASSPISGLAGRDTQYF
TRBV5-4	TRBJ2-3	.	CASSSEGSTDTQYF
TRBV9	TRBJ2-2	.	CASSVVPTGELFF
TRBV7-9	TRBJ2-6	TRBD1	CASSQVNRDRKSGANVLTF
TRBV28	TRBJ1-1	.	CASMAYRAEAFF
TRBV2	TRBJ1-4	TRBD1	CASSRQGGSNEKLFF
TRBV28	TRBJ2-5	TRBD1	CASSIGGPETQYF
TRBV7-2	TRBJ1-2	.	CASSLVLGGGYTF
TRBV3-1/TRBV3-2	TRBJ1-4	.	CASSQDLEGEKLFF
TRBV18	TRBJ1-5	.	CASSPTPGRVPFSNQPQHF
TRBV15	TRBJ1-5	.	CATSREQGAESNQPQHF
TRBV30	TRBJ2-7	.	CAWSVRGLPYEQYF
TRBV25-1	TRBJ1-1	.	CASSEYRQRNTEAFF
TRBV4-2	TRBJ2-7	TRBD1	CASSRETGTGDSEQYF
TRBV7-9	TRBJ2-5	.	CASSLSLKRDQETQYF
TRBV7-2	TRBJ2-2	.	CASSSAWGGELFF
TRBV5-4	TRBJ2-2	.	CASSLAGFANTGELFF
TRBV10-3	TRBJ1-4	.	CAISESGLGNNEKLFF
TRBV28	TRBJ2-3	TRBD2	CASSAWTSGSSADTQYF
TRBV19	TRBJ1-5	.	CASSIVYGREHQPQHF
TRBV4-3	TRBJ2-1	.	CASSRSQRGEQFF
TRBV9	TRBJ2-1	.	CASSVLSGSGNEQFF
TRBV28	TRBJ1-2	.	CASSLRTGWVNYGYTF
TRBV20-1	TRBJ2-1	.	CSASPEMGAGEQFF
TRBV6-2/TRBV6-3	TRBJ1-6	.	CASSYRNTRDSPLHF
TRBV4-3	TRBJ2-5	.	CASSQVPGWETQYF
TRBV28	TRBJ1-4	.	CASSLKGIPKLFF
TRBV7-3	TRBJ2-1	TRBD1	CASSQTGINEQFF
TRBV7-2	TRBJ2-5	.	CASSMGPLARETQYF
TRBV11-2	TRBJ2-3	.	CASSSNGPTQYF
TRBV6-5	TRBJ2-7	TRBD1	CASSLPGTGEQYF
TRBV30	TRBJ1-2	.	CAWRRVIGGYTF
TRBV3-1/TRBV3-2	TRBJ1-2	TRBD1	CASSHRQGGWGYTF
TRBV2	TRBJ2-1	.	CASSGGETYEQFF
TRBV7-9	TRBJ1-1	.	CASSLKRLMNTEAFF
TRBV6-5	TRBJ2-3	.	CASSYSEETQQYF
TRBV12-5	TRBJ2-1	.	CASGSLPGLNEQFF
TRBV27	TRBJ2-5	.	CASSPITETQYF
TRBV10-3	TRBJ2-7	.	CAINTGQRTYEQYF
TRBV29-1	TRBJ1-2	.	CSVEEGGKDGYTF
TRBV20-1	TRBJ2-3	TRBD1	CSARQGDTQYF
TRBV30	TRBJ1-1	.	CAWNSGPGKAFF
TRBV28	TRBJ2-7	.	CASSPARGRPTYEQYF
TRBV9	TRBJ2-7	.	CASSPAQGHWNEQYF
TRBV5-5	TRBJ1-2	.	CASSLSGGVNYGYTF
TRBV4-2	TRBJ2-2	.	CASSYGTSATGELFF
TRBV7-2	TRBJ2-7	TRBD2	CASSSRTSGRSEQYF